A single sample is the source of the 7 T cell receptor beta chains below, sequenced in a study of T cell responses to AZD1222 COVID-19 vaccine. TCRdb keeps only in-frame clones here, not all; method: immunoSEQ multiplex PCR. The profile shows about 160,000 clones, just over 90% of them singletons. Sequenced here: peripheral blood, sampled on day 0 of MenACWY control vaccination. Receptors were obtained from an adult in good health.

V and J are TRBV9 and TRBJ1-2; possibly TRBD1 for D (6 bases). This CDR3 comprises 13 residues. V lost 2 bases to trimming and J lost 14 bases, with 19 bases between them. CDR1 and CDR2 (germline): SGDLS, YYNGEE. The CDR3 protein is CASSVDQGSPLTF. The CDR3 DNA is TGTGCCAGCAGCGTCGATCAGGGGTCCCCTCTAACCTTC. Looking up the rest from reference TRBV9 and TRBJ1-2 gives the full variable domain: DSGVTQTPKHLITATGQRVTLRCSPRSGDLSVYWYQQSLDQGLQFLIQYYNGEERAKGNILERFSAQQFPDLHSELNLSSLELGDSALYFCASSVDQGSPLTFGSGTRLTVV.

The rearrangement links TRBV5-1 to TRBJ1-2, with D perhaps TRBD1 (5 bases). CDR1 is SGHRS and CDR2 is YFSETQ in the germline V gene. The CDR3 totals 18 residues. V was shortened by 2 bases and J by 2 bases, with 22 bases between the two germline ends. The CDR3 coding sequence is TGCGCCAGCAGCTTCGGAGTGGAGGGGCTTTCCCGGAACTATGGCTACACCTTC. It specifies CASSFGVEGLSRNYGYTF.

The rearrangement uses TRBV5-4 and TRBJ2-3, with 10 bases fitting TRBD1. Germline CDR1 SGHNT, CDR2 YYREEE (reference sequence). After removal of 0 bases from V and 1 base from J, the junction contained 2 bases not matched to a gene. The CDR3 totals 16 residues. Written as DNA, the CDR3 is TGTGCCAGCAGCTTGGGAGGGACAGGGGGCACAGATACGCAGTATTTT. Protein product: CASSLGGTGGTDTQYF. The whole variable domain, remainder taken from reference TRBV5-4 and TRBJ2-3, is ETGVTQSPTHLIKTRGQQVTLRCSSQSGHNTVSWYQQALGQGPQFIFQYYREEENGRGNFPPRFSGLQFPNYSSELNVNALELDDSALYLCASSLGGTGGTDTQYFGPGTRLTVL.

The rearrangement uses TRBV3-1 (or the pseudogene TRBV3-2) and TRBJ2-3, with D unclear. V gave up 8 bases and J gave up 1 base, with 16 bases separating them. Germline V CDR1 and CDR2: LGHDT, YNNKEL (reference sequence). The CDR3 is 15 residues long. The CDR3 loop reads CASSQPSSRTDTQYF. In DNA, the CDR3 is TGTGCCAGCTCCCAGCCGTCCAGCCGCACAGATACGCAGTATTTT.

Written as DNA, the CDR3 is TGTGCCAGCAGTTTATTGCAGATTGAAAACACCATATATTTT. As protein: CASSLLQIENTIYF. The V gene is TRBV28, the J gene TRBJ1-3; no definite D call. CDR3 size: 14 residues. V was pared by 1 base and J by 6 bases, with 10 bases between. Germline V gene lookup returns CDR1 MDHEN and CDR2 SYDVKM. The complete variable domain, with remaining parts taken from reference TRBV28 and TRBJ1-3, reads DVKVTQSSRYLVKRTGEKVFLECVQDMDHENMFWYRQDPGLGLRLIYFSYDVKMKEKGDIPEGYSVSREKKERFSLILESASTNQTSMYLCASSLLQIENTIYFGEGSWLTVV.

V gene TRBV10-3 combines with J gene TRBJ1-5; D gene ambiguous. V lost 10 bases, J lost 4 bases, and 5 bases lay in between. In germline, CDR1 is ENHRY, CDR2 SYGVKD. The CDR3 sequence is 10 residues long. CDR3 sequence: CATQNQPQHF. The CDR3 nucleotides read TGTGCCACCCAAAATCAGCCCCAGCATTTT.

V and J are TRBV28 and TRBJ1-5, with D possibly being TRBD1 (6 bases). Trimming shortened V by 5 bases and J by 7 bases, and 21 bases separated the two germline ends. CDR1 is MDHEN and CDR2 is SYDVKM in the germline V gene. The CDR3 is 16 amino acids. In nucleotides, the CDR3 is TGTGCCAGCAGTACCCCAGGGGTTGGACCTCAACAGCCCCAGCATTTT. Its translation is CASSTPGVGPQQPQHF.